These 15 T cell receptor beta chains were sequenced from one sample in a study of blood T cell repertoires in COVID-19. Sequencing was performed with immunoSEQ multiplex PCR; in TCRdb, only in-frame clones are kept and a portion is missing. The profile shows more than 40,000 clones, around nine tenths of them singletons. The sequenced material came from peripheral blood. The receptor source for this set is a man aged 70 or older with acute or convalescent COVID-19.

The CDR3 region is CASSKEGVGQGKGGYTF. As DNA, the CDR3 is TGTGCCAGCAGCAAAGAGGGGGTGGGACAGGGAAAAGGTGGCTACACCTTC. This rearrangement joins TRBV21-1 to TRBJ1-2; whether TRBD1, the table's D call, matches the DNA was not checked. TRBV21-1 is assigned pseudogene status. The CDR3 is made up of 17 amino acids.

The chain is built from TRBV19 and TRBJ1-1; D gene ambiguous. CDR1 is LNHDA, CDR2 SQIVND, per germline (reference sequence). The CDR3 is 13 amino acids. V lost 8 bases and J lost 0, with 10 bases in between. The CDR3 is CASRVRVNTEAFF. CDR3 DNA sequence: TGTGCCAGTCGGGTCCGGGTGAACACTGAAGCTTTCTTT.

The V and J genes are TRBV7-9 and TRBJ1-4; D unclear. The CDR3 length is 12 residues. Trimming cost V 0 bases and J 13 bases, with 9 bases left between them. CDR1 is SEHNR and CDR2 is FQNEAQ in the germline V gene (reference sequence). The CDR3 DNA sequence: TGTGCCAGCAGCTTAGCAGGAGATGGACTGTTTTTT. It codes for CASSLAGDGLFF.

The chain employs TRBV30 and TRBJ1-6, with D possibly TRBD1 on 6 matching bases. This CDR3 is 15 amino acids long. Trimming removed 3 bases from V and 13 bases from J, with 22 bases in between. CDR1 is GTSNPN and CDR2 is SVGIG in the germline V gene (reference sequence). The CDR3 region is CAWRGQGSPLWPLHF. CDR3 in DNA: TGTGCCTGGAGAGGGCAGGGGTCTCCCCTATGGCCCCTCCACTTT.

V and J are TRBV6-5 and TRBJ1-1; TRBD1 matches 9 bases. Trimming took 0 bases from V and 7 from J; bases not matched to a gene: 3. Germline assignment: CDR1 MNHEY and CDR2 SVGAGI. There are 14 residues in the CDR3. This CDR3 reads CASSYSGTGFEAFF. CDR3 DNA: TGTGCCAGCAGTTACTCGGGGACAGGGTTTGAAGCTTTCTTT.

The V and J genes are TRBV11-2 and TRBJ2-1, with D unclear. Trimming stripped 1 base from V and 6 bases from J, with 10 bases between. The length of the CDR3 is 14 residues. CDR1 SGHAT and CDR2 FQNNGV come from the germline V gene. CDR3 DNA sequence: TGTGCCAGCAGCTTAGTAGATGCGCGCAATGAGCAGTTCTTC. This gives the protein CASSLVDARNEQFF. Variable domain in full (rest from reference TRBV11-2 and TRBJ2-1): EAGVAQSPRYKIIEKRQSVAFWCNPISGHATLYWYQQILGQGPKLLIQFQNNGVVDDSQLPKDRFSAERLKGVDSTLKIQPAKLEDSAVYLCASSLVDARNEQFFGPGTRLTVL.

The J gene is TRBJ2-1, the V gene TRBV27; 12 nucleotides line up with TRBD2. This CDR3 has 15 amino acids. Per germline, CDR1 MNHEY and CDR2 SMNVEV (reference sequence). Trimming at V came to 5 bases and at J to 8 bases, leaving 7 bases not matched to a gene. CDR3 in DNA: TGTGCCAGCAGTCCTTTGACTAGCGGGGGCTATGAGCAGTTCTTC. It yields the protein CASSPLTSGGYEQFF.

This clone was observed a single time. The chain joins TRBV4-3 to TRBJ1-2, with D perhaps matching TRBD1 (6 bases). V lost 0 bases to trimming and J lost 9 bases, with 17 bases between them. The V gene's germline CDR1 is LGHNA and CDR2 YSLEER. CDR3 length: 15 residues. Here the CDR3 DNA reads TGCGCCAGCAGCCAAGATCTCGGGACACCTCTGAGCTACACCTTC. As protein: CASSQDLGTPLSYTF.

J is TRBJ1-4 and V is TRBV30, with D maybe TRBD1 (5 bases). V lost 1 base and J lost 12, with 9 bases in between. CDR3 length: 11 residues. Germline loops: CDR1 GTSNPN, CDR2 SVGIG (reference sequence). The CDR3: CAWSAGTQLFF. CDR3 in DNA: TGTGCCTGGAGTGCCGGGACTCAACTGTTTTTT.

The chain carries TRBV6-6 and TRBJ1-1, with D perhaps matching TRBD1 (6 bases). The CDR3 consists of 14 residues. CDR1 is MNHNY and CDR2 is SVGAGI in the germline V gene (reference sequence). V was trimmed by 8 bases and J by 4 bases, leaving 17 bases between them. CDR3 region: CASEGGYWGTEAFF. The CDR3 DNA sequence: TGTGCCAGCGAGGGGGGGTATTGGGGCACTGAAGCTTTCTTT.

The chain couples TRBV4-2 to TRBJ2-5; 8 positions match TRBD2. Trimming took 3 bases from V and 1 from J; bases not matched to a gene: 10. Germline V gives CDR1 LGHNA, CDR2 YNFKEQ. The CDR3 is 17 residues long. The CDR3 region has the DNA TGTGCCAGCAGCCAGTATCACGGGGGGGTCTCCCAAGAGACCCAGTACTTC. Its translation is CASSQYHGGVSQETQYF.

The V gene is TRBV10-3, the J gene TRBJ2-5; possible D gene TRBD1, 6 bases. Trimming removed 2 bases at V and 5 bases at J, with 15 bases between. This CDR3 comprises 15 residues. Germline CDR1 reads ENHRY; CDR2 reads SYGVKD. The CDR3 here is CAISEALQGEETQYF. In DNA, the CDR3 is TGTGCCATCAGTGAGGCCCTACAGGGCGAGGAGACCCAGTACTTC.

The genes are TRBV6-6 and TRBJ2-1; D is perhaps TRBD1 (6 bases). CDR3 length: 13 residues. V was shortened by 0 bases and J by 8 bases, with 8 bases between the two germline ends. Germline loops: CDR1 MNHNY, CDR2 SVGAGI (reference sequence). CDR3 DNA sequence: TGTGCCAGCAGTTACTCCAAGGGGGATGAGCAGTTCTTC. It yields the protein CASSYSKGDEQFF.

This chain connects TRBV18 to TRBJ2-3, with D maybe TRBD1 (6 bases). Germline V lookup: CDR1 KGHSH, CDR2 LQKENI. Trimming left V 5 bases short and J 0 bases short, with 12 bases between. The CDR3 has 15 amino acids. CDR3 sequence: CASSNRVGSTDTQYF. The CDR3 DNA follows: TGTGCCAGCTCAAACAGGGTAGGGAGCACAGATACGCAGTATTTT.

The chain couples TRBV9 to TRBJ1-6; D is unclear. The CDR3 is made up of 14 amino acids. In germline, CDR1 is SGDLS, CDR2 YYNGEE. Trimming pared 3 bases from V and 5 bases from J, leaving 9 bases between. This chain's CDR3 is CASSADGDNSPLHF. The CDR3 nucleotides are TGTGCCAGCAGCGCAGACGGGGATAATTCACCCCTCCACTTT.